Presented here are 9 T cell receptor beta chains from one specimen sequenced in a study of untreated major depressive disorder. Repertoires were generated with immunoSEQ multiplex PCR, while TCRdb's copy carries only in-frame clones and drops some. The table lists 21,000 or so clones, about 93% of them singletons. The sequenced sample consisted of CD4+ T cells from PBMCs. Every receptor here comes from a man aged 25 to 40 in good health.

The rearrangement uses TRBV2 and TRBJ1-3, with D unclear. The germline V and J ends were trimmed by 2 bases and 2 bases, with 7 bases remaining between them. Germline V lookup: CDR1 SNHLY, CDR2 FYNNEI. CDR3 length: 14 amino acids. In nucleotides, the CDR3 is TGTGCCAGCAGTGAACCACGAGCTGGAAACACCATATATTTT. It codes for CASSEPRAGNTIYF.

This sequence joins TRBV4-3 and TRBJ2-7; D is possibly TRBD2 (6 bases). V lost 1 base to trimming and J lost 4 bases, with 14 bases between them. Germline-derived CDR1 and CDR2 are LGHNA and YSLEER. The CDR3 spans 15 residues. The CDR3 DNA reads TGCGCCAGCAGCCAAGTGGGCGGGACCCCTTACGAGCAGTACTTC. Protein sequence: CASSQVGGTPYEQYF.

Only one count was recorded for this clone. The chain recombines TRBV25-1 with TRBJ2-6, with a weak D call TRBD2 (5 bases). Germline CDR1 is MGHDK and CDR2 is SYGVNS. The germline V and J ends were trimmed by 3 bases and 0 bases, with 9 bases remaining between them. The CDR3 length is 16 residues. CDR3 residues: CASSERVLSGANVLTF. DNA for the CDR3: TGTGCCAGCAGTGAGCGGGTTCTCTCTGGGGCCAACGTCCTGACTTTC.

This chain joins TRBV29-1 and TRBJ2-3, with 15 bases fitting TRBD2. The CDR3 has 17 residues. Looked up from germline, CDR1 is SQVTM and CDR2 is ANQGSEA. Trimming at V came to 6 bases and at J to 0 bases, leaving 7 bases not matched to a gene. For the CDR3, the DNA is TGCAGCGTGGGCGGACTAGCGGGAGGGTATAGCACAGATACGCAGTATTTT. Protein product: CSVGGLAGGYSTDTQYF.

The chain has TRBV15 and TRBJ1-5; D unresolved. Germline V gene lookup returns CDR1 LNHNV and CDR2 YYDKDF (reference sequence). V shed 0 bases and J shed 7 bases, with 4 bases lying between them. This CDR3 spans 12 amino acids. This CDR3 is CATSRDVQPQHF. In DNA, the CDR3 is TGTGCCACCAGCAGAGATGTGCAGCCCCAGCATTTT.

The rearrangement joins TRBV7-2 to TRBJ2-7; 11 bases map to TRBD2. Losses at the gene ends were 5 bases for V and 9 bases for J; bases not matched to a gene: 9. There are 14 residues in the CDR3. Germline V gene sequence: CDR1 SGHTA, CDR2 FQGNSA. The CDR3 coding sequence is TGTGCCAGCAGCGCCTCCTCTAGCGGGAGGACGCAGTACTTC. Residues: CASSASSSGRTQYF.

CDR3 loop: CASSLWTDAEAFF. The CDR3 nucleotides read TGTGCCAGCAGTTTATGGACAGACGCTGAAGCTTTCTTT. This sequence joins TRBV27 and TRBJ1-1, with D possibly TRBD1 on 6 matching bases. The length of the CDR3 is 13 residues. The V gene lost 1 base and the J gene lost 6 bases, with 9 bases spanning the gap. Germline CDR1 and CDR2: MNHEY and SMNVEV (reference sequence).

The table lists this clone with a count of one. This rearrangement joins TRBV2 to TRBJ2-7; tentative D call: TRBD1 (6 bases). From germline, CDR1 is SNHLY and CDR2 FYNNEI. The CDR3 is 14 residues long. Trimming pared 2 bases from V and 3 bases from J, leaving 11 bases between. The CDR3 DNA reads TGTGCCAGCAGTGAACAAACAGGGAACTACGAGCAGTACTTC. Its translation: CASSEQTGNYEQYF.

The chain employs TRBV11-3 and TRBJ2-3; no clear D. Germline CDR1 reads SGHNT; CDR2 reads YENEEA. Deletions cut 4 bases from V and 4 bases from J, with 12 bases between. The CDR3 is 14 amino acids. This chain's CDR3 is CASSSPREADTQYF. DNA of the CDR3: TGTGCCAGCAGCTCCCCAAGAGAGGCAGATACGCAGTATTTT.